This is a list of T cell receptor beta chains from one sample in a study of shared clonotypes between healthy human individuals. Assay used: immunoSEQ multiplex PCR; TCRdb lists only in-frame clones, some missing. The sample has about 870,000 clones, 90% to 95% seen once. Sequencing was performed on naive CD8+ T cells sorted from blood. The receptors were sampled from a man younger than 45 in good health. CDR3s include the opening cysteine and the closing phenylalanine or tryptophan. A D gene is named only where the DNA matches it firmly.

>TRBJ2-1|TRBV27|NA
TGTGCCAGCAGTTTAGGGCTAGGGGGCAATGAGCAGTTCTTC
CASSLGLGGNEQFF
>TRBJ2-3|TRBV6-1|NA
TGTGCCAGCAGTGAACTGGGAGCAGATACGCAGTATTTT
CASSELGADTQYF
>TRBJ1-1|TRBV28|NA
TGTGCCAGCAAGGATTGGCAAGAAGCTTTCTTT
CASKDWQEAFF
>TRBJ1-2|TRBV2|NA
TGTGCCAGCAGTGATGGAACCCCAACTATCTCTGGCTACACCTTC
CASSDGTPTISGYTF
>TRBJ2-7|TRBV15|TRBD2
TGTGCCTCCCGCCAAAGCGGGGGATCCTACGAGCAGTACTTC
CASRQSGGSYEQYF
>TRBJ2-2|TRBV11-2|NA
TGTGCCAGCAGCTTGGGGGTAGGGACCGGGGAGCTGTTTTTT
CASSLGVGTGELFF
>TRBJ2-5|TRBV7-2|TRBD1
TGTGCCAGCAGGGTTGGACAGGGTTGGGAGACCCAGTACTTC
CASRVGQGWETQYF
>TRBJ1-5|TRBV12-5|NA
TGTGCTAGTGGCCTTGCGACGGTAATAGTACCCCCTTATCAGCCCCAGCATTTT
CASGLATVIVPPYQPQHF
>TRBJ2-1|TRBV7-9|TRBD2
TGTGCCAGCAGCCCCACGACTAGCGGATATCCCTACAATGAGCAGTTCTTC
CASSPTTSGYPYNEQFF
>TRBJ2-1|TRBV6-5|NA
TGTGCCAGCAGTCAGGGACGGACCTACAATGAGCAGTTCTTC
CASSQGRTYNEQFF
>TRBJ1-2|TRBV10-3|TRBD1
TGTGCCATCAGTGCTCAGGACAGGGCGCTCTATGGCTACACCTTC
CAISAQDRALYGYTF
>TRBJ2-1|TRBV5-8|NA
TGTGCCAGCAGCGACCCCCTCGACAGTTCTAATGAGCAGTTCTTC
CASSDPLDSSNEQFF